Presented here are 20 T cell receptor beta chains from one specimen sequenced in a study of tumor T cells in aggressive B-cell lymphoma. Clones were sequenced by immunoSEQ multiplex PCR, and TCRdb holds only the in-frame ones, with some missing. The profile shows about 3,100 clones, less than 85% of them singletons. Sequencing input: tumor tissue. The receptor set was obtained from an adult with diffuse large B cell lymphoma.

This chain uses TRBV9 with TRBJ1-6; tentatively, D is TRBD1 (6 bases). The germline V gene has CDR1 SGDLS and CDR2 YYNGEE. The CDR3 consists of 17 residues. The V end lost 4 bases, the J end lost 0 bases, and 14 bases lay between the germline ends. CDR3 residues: CASSPGGAISYNSPLHF. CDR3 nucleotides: TGTGCCAGCAGCCCGGGGGGGGCAATCTCCTATAATTCACCCCTCCACTTT.

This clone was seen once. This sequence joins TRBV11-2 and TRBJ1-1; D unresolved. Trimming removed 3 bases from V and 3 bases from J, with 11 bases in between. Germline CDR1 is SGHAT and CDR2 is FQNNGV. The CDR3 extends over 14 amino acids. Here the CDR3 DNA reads TGTGCCAGCAGCTTGAGGGTGCGGGACACTGAAGCTTTCTTT. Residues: CASSLRVRDTEAFF.

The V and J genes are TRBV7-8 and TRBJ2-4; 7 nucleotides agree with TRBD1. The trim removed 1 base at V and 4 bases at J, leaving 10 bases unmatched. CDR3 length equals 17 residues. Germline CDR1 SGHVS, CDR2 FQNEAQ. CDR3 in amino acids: CASSLDQDRRLKNIQYF. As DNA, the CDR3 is TGTGCCAGCAGCTTAGACCAGGACAGGAGACTAAAAAACATTCAGTACTTC. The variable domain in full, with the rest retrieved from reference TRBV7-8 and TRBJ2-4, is GAGVSQSPRYKVAKRGQDVALRCDPISGHVSLFWYQQALGQGPEFLTYFQNEAQLDKSGLPSDRFFAERPEGSVSTLKIQRTQQEDSAVYLCASSLDQDRRLKNIQYFGAGTRLSVL.

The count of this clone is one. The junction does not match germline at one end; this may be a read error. The DNA for the CDR3 is TGTGCCAACAGTTTAGGTTCTGGGTCAGGGGGATATGGAAACACCATATATTTT. It translates to CANSLGSGSGGYGNTIYF. This chain joins TRBV28 and TRBJ1-3; the match to TRBD1 covers 7 bases. Germline V gene data show CDR1 as MDHEN and CDR2 as SYDVKM. This CDR3 region has 18 residues.

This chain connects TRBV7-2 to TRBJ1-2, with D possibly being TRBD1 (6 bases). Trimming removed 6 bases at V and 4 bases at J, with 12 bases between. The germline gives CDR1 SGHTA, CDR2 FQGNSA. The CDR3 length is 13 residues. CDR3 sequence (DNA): TGTGCCAGCAGACCAACAGGGCCCTATGGCTACACCTTC. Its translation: CASRPTGPYGYTF. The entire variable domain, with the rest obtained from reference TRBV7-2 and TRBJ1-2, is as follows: GAGVSQSPSNKVTEKGKDVELRCDPISGHTALYWYRQSLGQGLEFLIYFQGNSAPDKSGLPSDRFSAERTGGSVSTLTIQRTQQEDSAVYLCASRPTGPYGYTFGSGTRLTVV.

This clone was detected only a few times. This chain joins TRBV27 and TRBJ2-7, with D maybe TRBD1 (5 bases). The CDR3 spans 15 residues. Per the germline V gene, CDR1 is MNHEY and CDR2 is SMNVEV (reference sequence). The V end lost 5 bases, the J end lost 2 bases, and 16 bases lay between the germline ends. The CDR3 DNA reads TGTGCCAGCAGTCTTACAGGAGAGATTCCCTACGAGCAGTACTTC. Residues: CASSLTGEIPYEQYF.

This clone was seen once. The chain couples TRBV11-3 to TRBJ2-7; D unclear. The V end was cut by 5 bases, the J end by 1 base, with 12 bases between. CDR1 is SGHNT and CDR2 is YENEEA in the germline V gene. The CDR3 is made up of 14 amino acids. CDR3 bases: TGTGCCAGCAGCCCGAGCCAGGATTCCTACGAGCAGTACTTC. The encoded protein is CASSPSQDSYEQYF.

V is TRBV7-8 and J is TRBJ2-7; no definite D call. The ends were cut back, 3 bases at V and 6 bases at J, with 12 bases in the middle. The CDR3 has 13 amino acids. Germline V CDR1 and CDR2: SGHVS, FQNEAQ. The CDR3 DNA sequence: TGTGCCAGCAGCTTTGGCCAGCGTGGCGAGCAGTACTTC. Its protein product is CASSFGQRGEQYF.

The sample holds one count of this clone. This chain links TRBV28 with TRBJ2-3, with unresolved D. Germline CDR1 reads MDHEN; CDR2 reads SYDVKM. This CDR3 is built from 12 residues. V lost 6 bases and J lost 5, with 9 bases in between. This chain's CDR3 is CASSLVGDTQYF. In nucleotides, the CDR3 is TGTGCCAGCAGCCTAGTAGGAGATACGCAGTATTTT.

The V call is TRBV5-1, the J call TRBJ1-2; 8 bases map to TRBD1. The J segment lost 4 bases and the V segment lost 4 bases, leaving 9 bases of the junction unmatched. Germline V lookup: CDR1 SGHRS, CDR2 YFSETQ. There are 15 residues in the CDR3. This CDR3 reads CASSGGQAGFYGYTF. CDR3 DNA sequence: TGCGCCAGCAGCGGGGGACAGGCGGGCTTCTATGGCTACACCTTC.

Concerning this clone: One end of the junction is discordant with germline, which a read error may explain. CDR3 sequence (DNA): TGCGCCAGCAGTCGCACAGGGGGCACCGGGGAACTGTTTTTT. Protein sequence: CASSRTGGTGELFF. The chain couples TRBV5-1 to TRBJ2-2, with 9 bases lining up with TRBD1. The CDR3 loop spans 14 amino acids. Looked up from germline, CDR1 is SGHRS and CDR2 is YFSETQ.

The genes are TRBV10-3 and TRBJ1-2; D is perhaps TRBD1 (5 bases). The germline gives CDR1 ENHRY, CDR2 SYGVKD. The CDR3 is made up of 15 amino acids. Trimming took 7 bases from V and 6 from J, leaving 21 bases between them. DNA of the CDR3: TGTGCCATCACCGCCCAGGGCAGGGTCGGTAATGGCTACACCTTC. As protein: CAITAQGRVGNGYTF.

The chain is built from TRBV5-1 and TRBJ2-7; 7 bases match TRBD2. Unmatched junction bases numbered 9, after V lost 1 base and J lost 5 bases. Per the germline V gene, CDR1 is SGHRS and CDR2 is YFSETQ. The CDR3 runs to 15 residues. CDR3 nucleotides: TGCGCCAGCAGCTTGATTATCGGGGGGACGAACGAGCAGTACTTC. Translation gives CASSLIIGGTNEQYF.

CDR3 residues: CASSYSARGPDEKLFF. DNA of the CDR3: TGTGCCAGCAGTTACTCGGCTAGGGGGCCAGATGAAAAACTGTTTTTT. This sequence joins TRBV6-5 and TRBJ1-4, with 7 bases aligning to TRBD1. V was clipped by 0 bases and J by 6 bases; unmatched bases: 7. Germline V CDR1 and CDR2: MNHEY, SVGAGI. The CDR3 runs 16 residues.

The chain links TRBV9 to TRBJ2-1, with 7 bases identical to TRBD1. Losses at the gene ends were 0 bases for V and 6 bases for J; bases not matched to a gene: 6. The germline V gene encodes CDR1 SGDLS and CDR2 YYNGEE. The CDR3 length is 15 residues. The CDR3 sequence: CASSVASGGTNEQFF. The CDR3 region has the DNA TGTGCCAGCAGCGTAGCGTCAGGGGGTACCAATGAGCAGTTCTTC.

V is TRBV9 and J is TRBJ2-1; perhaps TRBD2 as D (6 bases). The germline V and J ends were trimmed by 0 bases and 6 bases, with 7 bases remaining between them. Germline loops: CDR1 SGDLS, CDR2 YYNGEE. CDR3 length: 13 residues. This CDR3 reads CASSVGLVNEQFF. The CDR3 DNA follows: TGTGCCAGCAGCGTAGGACTAGTCAATGAGCAGTTCTTC.

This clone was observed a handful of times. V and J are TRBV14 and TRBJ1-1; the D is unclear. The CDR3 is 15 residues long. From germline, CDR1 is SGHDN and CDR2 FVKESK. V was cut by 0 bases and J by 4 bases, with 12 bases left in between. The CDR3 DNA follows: TGTGCCAGCAGCCAAGAGGGGTTGAGGGCCACTGAAGCTTTCTTT. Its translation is CASSQEGLRATEAFF. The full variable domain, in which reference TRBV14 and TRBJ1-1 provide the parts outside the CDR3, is EAGVTQFPSHSVIEKGQTVTLRCDPISGHDNLYWYRRVMGKEIKFLLHFVKESKQDESGMPNNRFLAERTGGTYSTLKVQPAELEDSGVYFCASSQEGLRATEAFFGQGTRLTVV.

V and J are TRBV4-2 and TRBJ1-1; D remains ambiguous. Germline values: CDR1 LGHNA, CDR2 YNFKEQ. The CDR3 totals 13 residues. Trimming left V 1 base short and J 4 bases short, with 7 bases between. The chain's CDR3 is CASSQVLGTEAFF. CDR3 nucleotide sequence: TGTGCCAGCAGCCAAGTTCTCGGCACTGAAGCTTTCTTT.

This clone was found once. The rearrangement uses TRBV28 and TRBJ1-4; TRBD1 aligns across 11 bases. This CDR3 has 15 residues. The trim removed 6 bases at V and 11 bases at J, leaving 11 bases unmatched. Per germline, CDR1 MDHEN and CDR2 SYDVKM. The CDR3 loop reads CASRSGQGAYVKLFF. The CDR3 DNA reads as TGTGCCAGCAGGTCCGGACAGGGGGCATATGTCAAACTGTTTTTT.

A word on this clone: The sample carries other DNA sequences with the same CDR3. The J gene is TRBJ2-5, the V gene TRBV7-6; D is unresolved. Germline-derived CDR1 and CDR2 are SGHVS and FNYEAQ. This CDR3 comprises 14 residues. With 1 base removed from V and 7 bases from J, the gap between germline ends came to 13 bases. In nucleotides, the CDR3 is TGTGCCAGCAGCTTAGTTACCCTATCGGGGACCCAGTACTTC. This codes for CASSLVTLSGTQYF.